This entry lists 5 T cell receptor beta chains sequenced from one sample in a study of shared clonotypes between healthy human individuals. Profiling relied on immunoSEQ multiplex PCR, and the TCRdb table lists in-frame clones only, not all of them. The table has around 1.9 million clones, just under 95% seen once. Selected positively for CCR7 and CD45RO-negative, naive CD8 cells excluded terminally differentiated effector memory CD45RA+ cells. The source material was naive CD8+ T cells from PBMCs. All receptors derive from a man younger than 35 in good health. Some clones in this sample may be carry-over from other donors' samples.

The V and J genes are TRBV27 and TRBJ2-2; 11 positions match TRBD1. V lost 4 bases and J lost 5; bases outside the gene matches: 12. Germline V gives CDR1 MNHEY, CDR2 SMNVEV (reference sequence). This CDR3 has 18 residues. For the CDR3, the DNA is TGTGCCAGCAGTTCCCTCTCTACGGACAGGGGGCGGACCGGGGAGCTGTTTTTT. It is translated as CASSSLSTDRGRTGELFF.

The chain employs TRBV2 and TRBJ1-1; TRBD1 matches 7 bases. CDR1 SNHLY and CDR2 FYNNEI come from the germline V gene. The CDR3 length is 14 residues. The J segment lost 6 bases and the V segment lost 6 bases, leaving 10 bases of the junction unmatched. For the CDR3, the DNA is TGTGCCAGCAGGAACTGGGGGACAGATCCTGAAGCTTTCTTT. The encoded protein is CASRNWGTDPEAFF.

With regard to this clone: The same CDR3 can be traced to other DNA sequences in this sample. The chain is built from TRBV6-5 and TRBJ2-1; D is tentatively TRBD1 or TRBD2 (5 bases each). The CDR3 spans 14 residues. V was trimmed by 4 bases and J by 4 bases, leaving 11 bases between them. CDR1 MNHEY and CDR2 SVGAGI come from the germline V gene. CDR3 sequence reads: CASSSSGPYNEQFF. The DNA for the CDR3 is TGTGCCAGCAGTTCCTCGGGACCTTACAATGAGCAGTTCTTC.

The chain recombines TRBV6-5 with TRBJ2-7, with 7 bases identical to TRBD2. The CDR3 has 16 amino acids. Germline loops: CDR1 MNHEY, CDR2 SVGAGI. The junction had 10 bases not matched to a gene; V was cut back by 0 bases and J by 5 bases. CDR3 amino acids: CASSYSFAGEEDEQYF. The CDR3 DNA follows: TGTGCCAGCAGTTACTCCTTTGCGGGAGAGGAGGACGAGCAGTACTTC.

This clone came up once. The genes are TRBV7-2 and TRBJ2-1; D remains ambiguous. The CDR3 contains 14 residues. Germline lookup yields CDR1 SGHTA and CDR2 FQGNSA. Trimming left V 1 base short and J 5 bases short, with 9 bases between. The CDR3 DNA reads TGTGCCAGCAGCTTAGTGTTGGGAAACAATGAGCAGTTCTTC. The encoded protein is CASSLVLGNNEQFF.